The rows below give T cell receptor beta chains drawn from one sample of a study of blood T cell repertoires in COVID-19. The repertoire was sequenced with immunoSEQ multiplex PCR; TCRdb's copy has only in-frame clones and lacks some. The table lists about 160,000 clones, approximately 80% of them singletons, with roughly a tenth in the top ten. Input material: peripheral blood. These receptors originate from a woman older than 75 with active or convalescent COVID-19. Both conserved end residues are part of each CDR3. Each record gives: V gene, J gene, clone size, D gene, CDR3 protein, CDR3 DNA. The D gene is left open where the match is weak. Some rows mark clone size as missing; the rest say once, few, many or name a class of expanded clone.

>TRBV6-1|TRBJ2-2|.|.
CASSEDFFGLGSWSGELFF
TGTGCCAGCAGTGAAGATTTTTTTGGACTGGGCTCCTGGTCCGGGGAGCTGTTTTTT
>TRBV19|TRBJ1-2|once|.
CASSSSSRVNYGYTF
TGTGCCAGTAGTTCCTCTTCACGGGTTAACTATGGCTACACCTTC
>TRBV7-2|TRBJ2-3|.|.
CASSLVVSSTDTQYF
TGTGCCAGCAGCTTAGTCGTATCTAGCACAGATACGCAGTATTTT
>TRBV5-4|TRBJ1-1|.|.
CASSQYGDTEAFF
TGTGCCAGCAGCCAGTACGGGGACACTGAAGCTTTCTTT
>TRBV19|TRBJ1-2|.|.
CASSTLVEGYTF
TGTGCCAGTAGTACCTTAGTGGAGGGCTACACCTTC
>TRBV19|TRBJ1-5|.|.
CASSMIPGNQPQHF
TGTGCCAGTAGTATGATCCCAGGGAATCAGCCCCAGCATTTT
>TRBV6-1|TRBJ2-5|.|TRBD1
CASSKAGTGGETQYF
TGTGCCAGCAGTAAAGCCGGGACAGGGGGCGAGACCCAGTACTTC
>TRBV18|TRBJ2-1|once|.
CASSQDSTYNEQFF
TGTGCCAGCTCACAGGACAGTACTTACAATGAGCAGTTCTTC
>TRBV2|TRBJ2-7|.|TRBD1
CASRDDRVYEQYF
TGTGCCAGCAGAGATGACAGGGTATACGAGCAGTACTTC
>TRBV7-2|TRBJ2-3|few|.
CASSLGDRGFTDTQYF
TGTGCCAGCAGCTTAGGGGATAGGGGGTTCACAGATACGCAGTATTTT
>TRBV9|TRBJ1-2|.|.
CASSPPNAGYTF
TGTGCCAGCAGCCCCCCTAACGCTGGCTACACCTTC
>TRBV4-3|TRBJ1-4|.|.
CASSSPHRAGEKLFF
TGCGCCAGCAGCTCCCCCCACAGGGCCGGCGAAAAACTGTTTTTT
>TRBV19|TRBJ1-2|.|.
CGCSDPLGGYTF
TGTGGCTGTTCAGATCCTCTCGGGGGCTACACCTTC
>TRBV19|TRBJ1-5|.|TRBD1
CASSIVGTATNQPQHF
TGTGCCAGTAGTATAGTAGGGACAGCCACCAATCAGCCCCAGCATTTT